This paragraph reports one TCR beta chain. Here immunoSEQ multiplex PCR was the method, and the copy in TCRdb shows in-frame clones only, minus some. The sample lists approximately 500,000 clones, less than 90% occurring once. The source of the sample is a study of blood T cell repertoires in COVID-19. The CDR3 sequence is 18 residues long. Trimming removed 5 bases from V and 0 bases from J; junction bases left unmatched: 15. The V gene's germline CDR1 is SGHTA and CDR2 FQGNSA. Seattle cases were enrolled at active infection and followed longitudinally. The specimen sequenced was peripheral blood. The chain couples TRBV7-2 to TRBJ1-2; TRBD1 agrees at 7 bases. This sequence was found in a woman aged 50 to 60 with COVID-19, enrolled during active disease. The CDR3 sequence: CASSPAVGQTSANYGYTF. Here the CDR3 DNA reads TGTGCCAGCAGCCCAGCAGTGGGACAGACCTCTGCTAACTATGGCTACACCTTC. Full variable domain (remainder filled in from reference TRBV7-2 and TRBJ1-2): GAGVSQSPSNKVTEKGKDVELRCDPISGHTALYWYRQSLGQGLEFLIYFQGNSAPDKSGLPSDRFSAERTGGSVSTLTIQRTQQEDSAVYLCASSPAVGQTSANYGYTFGSGTRLTVV.